This entry lists 7 T cell receptor beta chains sequenced from one sample in a study of blood T cell repertoires in COVID-19. TCRdb's table, derived via immunoSEQ multiplex PCR, lists solely in-frame clones and lacks some. This sample has more than 100,000 clones, with around 82% found just once. Material for sequencing was peripheral blood. The receptors originated from a man aged 60 to 75 with acute or convalescent COVID-19.

The rearrangement links TRBV2 to TRBJ1-1; weak D call: TRBD1 (5 bases). The V and J ends lost 7 bases and 1 base respectively, with 13 bases between them. The CDR3 covers 14 residues. Germline V lookup: CDR1 SNHLY, CDR2 FYNNEI. The CDR3 loop reads CASIGAGPNTEAFF. CDR3 DNA: TGTGCCAGCATTGGGGCAGGGCCGAACACTGAAGCTTTCTTT. Variable domain in full (rest from reference TRBV2 and TRBJ1-1): EPEVTQTPSHQVTQMGQEVILRCVPISNHLYFYWYRQILGQKVEFLVSFYNNEISEKSEIFDDQFSVERPDGSNFTLKIRSTKLEDSAMYFCASIGAGPNTEAFFGQGTRLTVV.

This clone was observed a single time. The DNA of the CDR3 is TGTGCCAGCAGCCGGACGGGATCGGGGGGCTACACCTTC. Amino acids: CASSRTGSGGYTF. This chain joins TRBV5-5 and TRBJ1-2; no clear D gene. Germline assignment: CDR1 SGHKS and CDR2 YYEKEE (reference sequence). This CDR3 region has 13 residues. V dropped 4 bases and J dropped 8 bases, with 15 bases sitting between them.

The chain is built from TRBV24-1 and TRBJ2-2, with D possibly TRBD1 on 6 matching bases. Per germline, CDR1 KGHDR and CDR2 SFDVKD. The V gene lost 9 bases and the J gene lost 0 bases, with 10 bases spanning the gap. CDR3 length: 14 amino acids. Written as DNA, the CDR3 is TGTGCCACCCGGACAGAAGCGAACACCGGGGAGCTGTTTTTT. As protein: CATRTEANTGELFF.

The chain carries TRBV4-1 and TRBJ1-4, with 11 bases fitting TRBD1. The CDR3 totals 18 residues. The J segment lost 4 bases and the V segment lost 3 bases, leaving 10 bases of the junction unmatched. The germline gives CDR1 MGHRA, CDR2 YSYEKL. The chain's CDR3 is CASSQDRGRAEVNEKLFF. The CDR3, as DNA: TGCGCCAGCAGCCAGGACAGGGGGCGAGCGGAGGTTAATGAAAAACTGTTTTTT.

The table lists this clone with a few counts. This chain uses TRBV7-8 with TRBJ2-7, with a tentative D call TRBD2 (5 bases). V was shortened by 4 bases and J by 2 bases, with 15 bases between the two germline ends. CDR1 is SGHVS and CDR2 is FQNEAQ in the germline V gene. The CDR3 totals 15 residues. As DNA, the CDR3 is TGTGCCAGCAGCTCCCTGGGTCGGGATACCTACGAGCAGTACTTC. This codes for CASSSLGRDTYEQYF.

The rearrangement joins TRBV11-2 to TRBJ2-6, with 9 bases fitting TRBD2. V lost 3 bases and J lost 3; bases outside the gene matches: 6. This CDR3 is 17 amino acids long. Germline assignment: CDR1 SGHAT and CDR2 FQNNGV. Here the CDR3 DNA reads TGTGCCAGCAGCTTGTCGTCTAGCGGGATTGGGGCCAACGTCCTGACTTTC. Amino acids: CASSLSSSGIGANVLTF.

J is TRBJ2-7 and V is TRBV28, with TRBD1 identical over 7 bases. Germline values: CDR1 MDHEN, CDR2 SYDVKM. The CDR3 length is 12 residues. Trimming cost V 4 bases and J 7 bases; bases outside gene matches: 4. As DNA, the CDR3 is TGTGCCAGCAGTTCATCGGACAGGGAGCAGTACTTC. It specifies CASSSSDREQYF.